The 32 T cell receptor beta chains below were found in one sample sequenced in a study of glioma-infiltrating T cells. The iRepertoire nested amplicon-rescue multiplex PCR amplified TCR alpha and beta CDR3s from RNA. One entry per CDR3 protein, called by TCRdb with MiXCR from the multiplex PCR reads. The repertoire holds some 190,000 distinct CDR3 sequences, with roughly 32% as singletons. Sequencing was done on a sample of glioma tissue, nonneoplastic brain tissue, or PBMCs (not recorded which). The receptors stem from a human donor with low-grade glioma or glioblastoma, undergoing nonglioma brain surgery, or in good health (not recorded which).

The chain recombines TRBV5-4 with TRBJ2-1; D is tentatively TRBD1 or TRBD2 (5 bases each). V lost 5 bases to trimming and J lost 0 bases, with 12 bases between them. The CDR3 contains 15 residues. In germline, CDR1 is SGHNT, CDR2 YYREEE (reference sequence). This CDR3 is CASSRDVRSYNEQFF. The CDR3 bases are TGTGCCAGCAGTCGGGACGTCCGCTCCTACAATGAGCAGTTCTTC.

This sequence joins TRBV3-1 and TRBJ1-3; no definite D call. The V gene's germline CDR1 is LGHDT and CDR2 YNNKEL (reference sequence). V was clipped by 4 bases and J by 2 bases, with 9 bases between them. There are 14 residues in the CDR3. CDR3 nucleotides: TGTGCCAGCAGCCCCCAGTGGGCTGGAAACACCATATATTTT. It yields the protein CASSPQWAGNTIYF.

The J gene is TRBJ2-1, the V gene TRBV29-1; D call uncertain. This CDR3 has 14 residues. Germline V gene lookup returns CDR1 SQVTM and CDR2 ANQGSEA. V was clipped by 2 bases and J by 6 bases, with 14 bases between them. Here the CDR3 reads CSVESNRLINEQFF. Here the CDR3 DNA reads TGCAGCGTTGAAAGTAATCGGCTTATCAATGAGCAGTTCTTC.

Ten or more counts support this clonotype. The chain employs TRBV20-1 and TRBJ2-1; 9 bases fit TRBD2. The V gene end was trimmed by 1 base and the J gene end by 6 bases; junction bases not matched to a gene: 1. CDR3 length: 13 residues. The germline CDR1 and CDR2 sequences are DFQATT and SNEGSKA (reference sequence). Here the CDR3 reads CSARVAGVNEQFF. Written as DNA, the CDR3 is TGCAGTGCTAGAGTAGCGGGAGTCAATGAGCAGTTCTTC.

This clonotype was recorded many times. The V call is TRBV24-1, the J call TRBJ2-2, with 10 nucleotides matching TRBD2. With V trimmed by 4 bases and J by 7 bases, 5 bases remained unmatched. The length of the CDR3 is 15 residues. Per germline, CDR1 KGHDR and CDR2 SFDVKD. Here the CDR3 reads CATSDPSGSGGELFF. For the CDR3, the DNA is TGTGCCACCAGTGACCCTAGCGGGAGCGGCGGGGAGCTGTTTTTT.

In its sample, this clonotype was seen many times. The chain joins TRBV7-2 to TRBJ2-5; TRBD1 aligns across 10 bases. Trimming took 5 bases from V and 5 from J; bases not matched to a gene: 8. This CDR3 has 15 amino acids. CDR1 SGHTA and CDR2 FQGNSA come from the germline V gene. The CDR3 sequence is CASSVQTGGAETQYF. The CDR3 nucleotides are TGTGCCAGCAGCGTCCAGACAGGGGGCGCGGAGACCCAGTACTTC.

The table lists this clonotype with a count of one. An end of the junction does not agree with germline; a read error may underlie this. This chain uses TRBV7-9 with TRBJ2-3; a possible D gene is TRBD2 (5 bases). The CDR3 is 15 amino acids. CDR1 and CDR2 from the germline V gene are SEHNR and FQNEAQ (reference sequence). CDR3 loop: CASILARQVGDTQYF. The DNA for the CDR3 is TGTGCGAGCATCTTAGCGAGGCAGGTTGGAGATACGCAGTATTTT.

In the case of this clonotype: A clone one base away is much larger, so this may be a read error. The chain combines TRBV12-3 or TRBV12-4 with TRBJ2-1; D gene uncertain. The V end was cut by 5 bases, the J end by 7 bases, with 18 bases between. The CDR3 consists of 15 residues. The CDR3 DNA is TGTGCCAGCAGTCCCTCTGGGGAAGGGAAGAATGAGCAGTTCTTC. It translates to CASSPSGEGKNEQFF.

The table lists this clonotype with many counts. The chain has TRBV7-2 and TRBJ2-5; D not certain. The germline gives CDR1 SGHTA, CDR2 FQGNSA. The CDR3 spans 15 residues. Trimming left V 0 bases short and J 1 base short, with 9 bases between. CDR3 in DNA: TGTGCCAGCAGCTTAGCCGGCTTACCCCAAGAGACCCAGTACTTC. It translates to CASSLAGLPQETQYF.

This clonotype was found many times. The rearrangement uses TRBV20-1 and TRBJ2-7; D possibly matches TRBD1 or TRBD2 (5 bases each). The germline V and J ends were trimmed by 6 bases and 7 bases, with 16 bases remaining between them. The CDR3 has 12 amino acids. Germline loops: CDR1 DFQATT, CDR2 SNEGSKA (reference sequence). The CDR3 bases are TGCAGTGCCTTCTCCCGGGGCGGGGAGCAGTACTTC. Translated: CSAFSRGGEQYF.

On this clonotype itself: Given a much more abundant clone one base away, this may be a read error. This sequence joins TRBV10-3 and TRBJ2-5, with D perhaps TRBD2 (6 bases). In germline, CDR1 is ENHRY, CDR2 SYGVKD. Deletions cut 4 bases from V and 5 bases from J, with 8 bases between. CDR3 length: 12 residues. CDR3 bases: TGTGCCATCAGTGGGCTAGCGGAGACCCAGTACTTC. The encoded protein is CAISGLAETQYF.

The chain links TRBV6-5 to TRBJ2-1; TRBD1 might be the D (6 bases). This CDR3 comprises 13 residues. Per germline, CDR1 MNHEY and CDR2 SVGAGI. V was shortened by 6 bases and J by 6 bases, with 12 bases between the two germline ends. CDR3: CASRPGHVNEQFF. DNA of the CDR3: TGTGCCAGCAGACCGGGACACGTCAATGAGCAGTTCTTC.

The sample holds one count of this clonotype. The CDR3 DNA is TGTGCCAGCAGATTGTATCTAGCGGGAGTCACAGATACGCAGTATTTT. Residues: CASRLYLAGVTDTQYF. The rearrangement joins TRBV5-4 to TRBJ2-3; 10 positions agree with TRBD2. The CDR3 consists of 16 residues. Germline V gene data show CDR1 as SGHNT and CDR2 as YYREEE (reference sequence). With 5 bases clipped from V and 2 bases from J, the junction kept 8 bases outside the gene matches.

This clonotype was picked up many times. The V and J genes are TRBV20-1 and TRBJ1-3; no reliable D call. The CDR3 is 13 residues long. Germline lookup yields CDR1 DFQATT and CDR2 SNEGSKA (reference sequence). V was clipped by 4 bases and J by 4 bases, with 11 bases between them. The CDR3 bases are TGCAGTGCTAAACCGGGGAACGGAAACACCATATATTTT. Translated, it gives CSAKPGNGNTIYF.

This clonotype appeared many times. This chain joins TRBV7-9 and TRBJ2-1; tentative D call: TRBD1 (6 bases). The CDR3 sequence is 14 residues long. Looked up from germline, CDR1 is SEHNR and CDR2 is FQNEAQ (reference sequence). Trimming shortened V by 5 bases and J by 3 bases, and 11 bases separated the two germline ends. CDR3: CASSTWTVYNEQFF. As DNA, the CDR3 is TGTGCCAGCAGCACTTGGACAGTCTACAATGAGCAGTTCTTC.

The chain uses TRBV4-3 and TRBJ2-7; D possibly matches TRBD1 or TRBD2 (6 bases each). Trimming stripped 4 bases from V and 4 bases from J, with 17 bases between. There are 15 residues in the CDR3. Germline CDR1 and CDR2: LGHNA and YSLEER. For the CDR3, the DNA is TGCGCCAGCAGCCCATCATGGGGGGCCCGGTACGAGCAGTACTTC. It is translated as CASSPSWGARYEQYF.

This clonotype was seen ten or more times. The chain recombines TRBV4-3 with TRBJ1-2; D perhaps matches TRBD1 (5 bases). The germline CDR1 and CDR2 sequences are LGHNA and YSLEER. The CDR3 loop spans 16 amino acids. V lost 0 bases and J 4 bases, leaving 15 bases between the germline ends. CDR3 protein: CASSQDKGLGGYGYTF. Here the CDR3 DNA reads TGCGCCAGCAGCCAAGATAAGGGGTTGGGAGGCTATGGCTACACCTTC.

CDR3 in DNA: TGTGCCAGCAGCTCCACCGGGACAGGCGTTTACGAGCAGTACTTC. Translation: CASSSTGTGVYEQYF. The rearrangement links TRBV27 to TRBJ2-7; 8 bases are shared with TRBD1. Per the germline V gene, CDR1 is MNHEY and CDR2 is SMNVEV (reference sequence). The CDR3 length is 15 residues. The ends lost 6 bases at V and 4 bases at J; junction bases unmatched: 11.

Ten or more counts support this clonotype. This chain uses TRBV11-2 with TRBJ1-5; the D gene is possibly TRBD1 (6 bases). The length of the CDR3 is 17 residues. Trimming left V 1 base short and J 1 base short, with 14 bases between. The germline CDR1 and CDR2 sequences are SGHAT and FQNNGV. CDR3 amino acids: CASSLGTGARSNQPQHF. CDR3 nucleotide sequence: TGTGCCAGCAGCTTAGGTACGGGGGCGAGGAGCAATCAGCCCCAGCATTTT.

The CDR3 loop reads CASSLGVAGAHEQFF. CDR3 sequence (DNA): TGTGCCAGCAGCTTAGGGGTAGCGGGGGCCCATGAGCAGTTCTTC. V usage is TRBV7-8 and J usage is TRBJ2-1; the match to TRBD2 covers 9 bases. The CDR3 sequence is 15 residues long. Losses at the gene ends were 1 base for V and 8 bases for J; bases not matched to a gene: 6. Germline values: CDR1 SGHVS, CDR2 FQNEAQ. The variable domain in full, with the rest retrieved from reference TRBV7-8 and TRBJ2-1, is GAGVSQSPRYKVAKRGQDVALRCDPISGHVSLFWYQQALGQGPEFLTYFQNEAQLDKSGLPSDRFFAERPEGSVSTLKIQRTQQEDSAVYLCASSLGVAGAHEQFFGPGTRLTVL.

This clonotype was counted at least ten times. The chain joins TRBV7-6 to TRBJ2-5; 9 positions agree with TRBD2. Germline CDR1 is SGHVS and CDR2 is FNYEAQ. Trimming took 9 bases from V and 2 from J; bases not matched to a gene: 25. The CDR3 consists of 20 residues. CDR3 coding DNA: TGTGCCAGTTCCCGGCCGAGTGGTGCGGGAGGGCAAAGGGGACAAGAGACCCAGTACTTC. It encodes CASSRPSGAGGQRGQETQYF. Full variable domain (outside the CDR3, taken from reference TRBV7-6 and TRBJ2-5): GAGVSQSPRYKVTKRGQDVALRCDPISGHVSLYWYRQALGQGPEFLTYFNYEAQQDKSGLPNDRFSAERPEGSISTLTIQRTEQRDSAMYRCASSRPSGAGGQRGQETQYFGPGTRLLVL.

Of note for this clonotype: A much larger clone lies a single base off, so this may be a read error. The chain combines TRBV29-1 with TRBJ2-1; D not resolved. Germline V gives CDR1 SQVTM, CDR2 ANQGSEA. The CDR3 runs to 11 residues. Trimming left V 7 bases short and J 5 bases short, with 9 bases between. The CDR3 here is CSGASDNEQFF. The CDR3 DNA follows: TGCAGCGGGGCCTCAGACAATGAGCAGTTCTTC.

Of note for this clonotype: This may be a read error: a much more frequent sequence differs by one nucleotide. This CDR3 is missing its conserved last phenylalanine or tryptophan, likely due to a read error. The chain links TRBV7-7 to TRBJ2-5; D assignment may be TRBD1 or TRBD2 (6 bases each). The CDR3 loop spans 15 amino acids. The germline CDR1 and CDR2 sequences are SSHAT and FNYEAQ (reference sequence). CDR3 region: CASSQGGSSQETQYS. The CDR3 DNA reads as TGTGCTAGCAGCCAAGGGGGGTCCTCCCAAGAGACCCAGTACTCC.

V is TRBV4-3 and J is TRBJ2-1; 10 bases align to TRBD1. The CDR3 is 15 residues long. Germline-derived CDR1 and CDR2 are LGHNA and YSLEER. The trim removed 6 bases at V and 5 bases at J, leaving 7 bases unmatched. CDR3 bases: TGCGCCAGCAGACAAAGACAGGGGGCAGACAATGAGCAGTTCTTC. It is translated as CASRQRQGADNEQFF.

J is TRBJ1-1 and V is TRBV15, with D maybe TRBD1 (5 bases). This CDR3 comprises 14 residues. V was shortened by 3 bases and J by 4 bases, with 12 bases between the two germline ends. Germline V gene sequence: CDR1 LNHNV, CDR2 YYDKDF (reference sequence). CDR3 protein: CATSSFHGGTEAFF. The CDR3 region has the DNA TGTGCCACCAGCAGCTTTCACGGGGGCACTGAAGCTTTCTTT.

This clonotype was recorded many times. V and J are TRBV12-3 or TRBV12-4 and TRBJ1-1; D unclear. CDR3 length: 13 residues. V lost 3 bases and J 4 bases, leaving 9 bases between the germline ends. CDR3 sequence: CASSFQERTEAFF. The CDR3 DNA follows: TGTGCCAGCAGTTTCCAGGAACGCACTGAAGCTTTCTTT.

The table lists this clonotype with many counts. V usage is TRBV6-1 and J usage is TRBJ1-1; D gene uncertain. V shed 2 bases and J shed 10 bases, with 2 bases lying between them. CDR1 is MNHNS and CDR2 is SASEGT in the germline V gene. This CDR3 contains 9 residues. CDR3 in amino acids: CASSERAFF. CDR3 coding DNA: TGTGCCAGCAGTGAAAGAGCTTTCTTT.

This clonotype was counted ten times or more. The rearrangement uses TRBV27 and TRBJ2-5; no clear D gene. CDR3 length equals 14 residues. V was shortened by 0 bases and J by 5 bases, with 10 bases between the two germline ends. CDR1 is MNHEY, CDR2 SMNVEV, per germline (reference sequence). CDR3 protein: CASSLSHGSETQYF. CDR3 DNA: TGTGCCAGCAGTTTATCCCACGGTTCGGAGACCCAGTACTTC.

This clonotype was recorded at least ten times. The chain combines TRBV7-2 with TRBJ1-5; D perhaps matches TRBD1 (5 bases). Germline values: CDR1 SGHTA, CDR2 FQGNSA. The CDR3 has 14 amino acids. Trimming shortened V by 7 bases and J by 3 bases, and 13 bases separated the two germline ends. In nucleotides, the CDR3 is TGTGCCAGCAACCCTGGGGGATTCAATCAGCCCCAGCATTTT. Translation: CASNPGGFNQPQHF.

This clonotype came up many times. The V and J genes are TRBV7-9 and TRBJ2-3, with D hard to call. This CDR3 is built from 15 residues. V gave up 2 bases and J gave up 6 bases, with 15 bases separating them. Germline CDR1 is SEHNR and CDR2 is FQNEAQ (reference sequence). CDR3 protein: CASSLFPTPADTQYF. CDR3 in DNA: TGTGCCAGCAGCTTATTCCCGACCCCTGCGGATACGCAGTATTTT.

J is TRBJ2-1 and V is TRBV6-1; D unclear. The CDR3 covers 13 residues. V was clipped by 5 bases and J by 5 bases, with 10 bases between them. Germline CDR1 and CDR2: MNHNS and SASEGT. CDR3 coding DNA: TGTGCCAGCAGTTGCCGTCAGGACAATGAGCAGTTCTTC. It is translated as CASSCRQDNEQFF.

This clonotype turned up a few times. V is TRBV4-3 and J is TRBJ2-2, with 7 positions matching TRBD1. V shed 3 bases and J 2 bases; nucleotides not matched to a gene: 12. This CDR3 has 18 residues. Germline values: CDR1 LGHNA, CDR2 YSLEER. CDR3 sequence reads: CASSQGLGTAPNTGELFF. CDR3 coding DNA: TGCGCCAGCAGCCAGGGTCTCGGGACAGCCCCTAACACCGGGGAGCTGTTTTTT.